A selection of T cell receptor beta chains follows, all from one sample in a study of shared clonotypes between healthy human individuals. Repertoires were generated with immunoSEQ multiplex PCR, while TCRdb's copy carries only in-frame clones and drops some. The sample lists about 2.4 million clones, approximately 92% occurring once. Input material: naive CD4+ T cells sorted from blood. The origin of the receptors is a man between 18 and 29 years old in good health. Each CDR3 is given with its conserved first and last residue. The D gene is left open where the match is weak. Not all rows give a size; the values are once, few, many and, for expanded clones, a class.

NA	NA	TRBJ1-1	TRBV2	TGTGCCAGCAGTGGGGACACCCTTCAGGCGGGTACTGAAGCTTTCTTT	CASSGDTLQAGTEAFF
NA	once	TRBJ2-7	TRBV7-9	TGTGCCAGCAGCTTAGATCTAGCAGGAGAGTTGTACTTC	CASSLDLAGELYF
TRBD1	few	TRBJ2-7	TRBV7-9	TGTGCCAGCAGCTTGGAGGGACAGGGGCGTGAGTACTTC	CASSLEGQGREYF
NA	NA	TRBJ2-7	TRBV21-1	TGTGCCAGCAGCAAATTTGGGTGCACAGGGGGGGAGTACGAGCAGTACTTC	CASSKFGCTGGEYEQYF
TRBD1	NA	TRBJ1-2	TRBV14	TGTGCCAGCAGCCGTTATAGACAGGGACCTGTCTTC	CASSRYRQGPVF
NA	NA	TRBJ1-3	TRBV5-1	TGCGCCAGCAGCTTGGGGGATTCTGGAAACACCATATATTTT	CASSLGDSGNTIYF
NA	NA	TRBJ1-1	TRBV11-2	TGTGCCAGCAGCCGAGTCAGTGGGATCACTGAAGCTTTCTTT	CASSRVSGITEAFF
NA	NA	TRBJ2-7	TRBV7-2	TGTGCCAGCAGCTTAGGCAGGCTGGGGGAGCAGTACTTC	CASSLGRLGEQYF
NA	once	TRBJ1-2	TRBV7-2	TGTGCCAGCAGCTCGGAGGGATATAGAGGCTACACCTTC	CASSSEGYRGYTF
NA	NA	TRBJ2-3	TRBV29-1	TGCAGCGTTGGCCCCCGGTTAACGGATACGCAGTATTTT	CSVGPRLTDTQYF
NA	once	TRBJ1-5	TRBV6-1	TGTGCCAGCAGTGAAGCTCCTAAAGGTCAGCCCCAGCATTTT	CASSEAPKGQPQHF
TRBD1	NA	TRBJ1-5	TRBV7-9	TGTGCCAGCAGCTTAGATGGGACAGGGGTACAGCCCCAGCATTTT	CASSLDGTGVQPQHF
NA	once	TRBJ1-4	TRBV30	TGTGCCTTGGACCAGGATGAAAAACTGTTTTTT	CALDQDEKLFF
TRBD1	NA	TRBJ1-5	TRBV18	TGTGCCAGCTCACCCTTTGACAGGGACGGCCAGCCCCAGCATTTT	CASSPFDRDGQPQHF
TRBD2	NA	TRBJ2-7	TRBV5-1	TGCGCCAGCAGCTCTGTAGCGGGAGCCGAGCAGTACTTC	CASSSVAGAEQYF
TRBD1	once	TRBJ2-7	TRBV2	TGTGCCAGCCGCTTGGGTCAGGGGGAAGAGCAGTACTTC	CASRLGQGEEQYF
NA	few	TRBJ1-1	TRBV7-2	TGTGCCAGCAATACAGGGAATAGCGGCACTGAAGCTTTCTTT	CASNTGNSGTEAFF
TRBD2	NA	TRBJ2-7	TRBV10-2	TGCGCCAGCAGGAAAGCGTCGGGACTAGCGGGGGCCTACGAGCAGTACTTC	CASRKASGLAGAYEQYF
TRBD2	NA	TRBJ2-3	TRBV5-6	TGTGCCAGCAGCAGGCGGGAGGGCACAGATACGCAGTATTTT	CASSRREGTDTQYF